The 6 T cell receptor beta chains below were found in one sample sequenced in a study of OX40 agonist ivuxolimab in advanced cancers. The table came from immunoSEQ multiplex PCR; TCRdb's copy has only in-frame clones and leaves some out. Of some 94,000 clones listed, roughly 95% were seen once; the top ten hold around 2%. Sequenced material: CD4+ or CD8+ T cells sorted from blood, taken in a trial of the OX40 agonist ivuxolimab. The origin of the receptors is an adult with an advanced solid tumor such as melanoma, head and neck, liver or kidney cancer.

This chain joins TRBV6-5 and TRBJ2-7; D not certain. The V end lost 6 bases, the J end lost 9 bases, and 6 bases lay between the germline ends. CDR1 MNHEY and CDR2 SVGAGI come from the germline V gene. CDR3 length equals 9 residues. The CDR3 here is CASSTGQYF. Here the CDR3 DNA reads TGTGCCAGCAGCACCGGGCAGTACTTC.

The chain uses TRBV6-1 and TRBJ1-1, with TRBD1 matching over 11 bases. This CDR3 comprises 14 residues. Trimming cost V 6 bases and J 5 bases; bases outside gene matches: 5. Germline V lookup: CDR1 MNHNS, CDR2 SASEGT. The CDR3 here is CASSLGTGGTEAFF. DNA for the CDR3: TGTGCCAGCAGCCTAGGGACAGGGGGGACTGAAGCTTTCTTT.

The rearrangement uses TRBV6-1 and TRBJ1-1; D ambiguous. The V end was cut by 7 bases, the J end by 1 base, with 7 bases between. The CDR3 loop spans 12 amino acids. Germline V CDR1 and CDR2: MNHNS, SASEGT. This chain's CDR3 is CASKEGNTEAFF. CDR3 coding DNA: TGTGCCAGCAAAGAGGGGAACACTGAAGCTTTCTTT.

This clone was seen just once. The chain combines TRBV6-1 with TRBJ2-7; the match to TRBD1 covers 7 bases. The CDR3 length is 12 residues. Trimming took 8 bases from V and 5 from J; bases not matched to a gene: 6. Germline V gene lookup returns CDR1 MNHNS and CDR2 SASEGT. CDR3 DNA sequence: TGTGCCAGCCATTACACAGGGGACGAGCAGTACTTC. Translated, it gives CASHYTGDEQYF.

The gene calls are TRBV28 and TRBJ1-1; D gene ambiguous. In germline, CDR1 is MDHEN, CDR2 SYDVKM. V dropped 6 bases and J dropped 8 bases, with 19 bases sitting between them. This CDR3 is built from 14 residues. The CDR3, as DNA: TGTGCCAGCAGACAAAACACTGGACCCGTAGAAGCTTTCTTT. This translates into CASRQNTGPVEAFF.

J is TRBJ1-2 and V is TRBV14, with 10 positions matching TRBD1. V lost 4 bases, J lost 8 bases, and 10 bases stayed unmatched. The CDR3 contains 15 residues. Germline CDR1 and CDR2: SGHDN and FVKESK. CDR3 in amino acids: CASSPTGTGAKGYTF. In DNA, the CDR3 is TGTGCCAGCAGCCCCACCGGGACAGGGGCTAAAGGCTACACCTTC.